Listed below are T cell receptor beta chains from one sample, sequenced in a study of blood T cell repertoires in COVID-19. Data came from immunoSEQ multiplex PCR; TCRdb stores just in-frame clones and leaves some out. The sample carries fewer than 200,000 clones, roughly 84% recorded once. Sequencing used peripheral blood. Receptors were obtained from a woman older than 75 with active or convalescent COVID-19. CDR3s include the opening cysteine and the closing phenylalanine or tryptophan. Each record gives: J gene, V gene, CDR3 length, D gene, clone size, CDR3 protein, CDR3 DNA. D genes are given only for firm matches. Size is stated for part of the rows, as once, few or many counts, or as a class when the clone is expanded.

j_gene: TRBJ2-5; v_gene: TRBV6-5; len: 14; d_gene: -; abundance: -; CDR3aa: CASSYGRGGETQYF; CDR3nt: TGTGCCAGCAGTTACGGCAGGGGAGGGGAGACCCAGTACTTC
j_gene: TRBJ1-1; v_gene: TRBV7-2; len: 12; d_gene: -; abundance: -; CDR3aa: CASSLARSEAFF; CDR3nt: TGTGCCAGCAGCTTAGCGAGGTCAGAAGCTTTCTTT
j_gene: TRBJ2-2; v_gene: TRBV6-4; len: 15; d_gene: TRBD1; abundance: -; CDR3aa: CASRPGQSNTGELFF; CDR3nt: TGTGCCAGCAGGCCGGGACAGAGTAACACCGGGGAGCTGTTTTTT
j_gene: TRBJ2-3; v_gene: TRBV5-1; len: 16; d_gene: TRBD2; abundance: few; CDR3aa: CASSPPSGGGTDTQYF; CDR3nt: TGCGCCAGCAGCCCCCCTAGCGGGGGGGGCACAGATACGCAGTATTTT
j_gene: TRBJ1-1; v_gene: TRBV3-1/TRBV3-2; len: 11; d_gene: -; abundance: -; CDR3aa: CASSTNTEAFF; CDR3nt: TGTGCCAGCAGCACTAACACTGAAGCTTTCTTT
j_gene: TRBJ2-7; v_gene: TRBV6-2/TRBV6-3; len: 12; d_gene: TRBD1; abundance: -; CDR3aa: CASSLQGREQYF; CDR3nt: TGTGCCAGCAGCCTACAGGGGCGCGAGCAGTACTTC
j_gene: TRBJ1-2; v_gene: TRBV5-6; len: 15; d_gene: -; abundance: -; CDR3aa: CASTSRGAPIGGYTF; CDR3nt: TGTGCCAGCACCTCCCGCGGGGCTCCGATTGGTGGCTACACCTTC
j_gene: TRBJ2-5; v_gene: TRBV30; len: 12; d_gene: -; abundance: -; CDR3aa: CAWNGEAETQYF; CDR3nt: TGTGCCTGGAATGGCGAAGCGGAGACCCAGTACTTC
j_gene: TRBJ2-3; v_gene: TRBV3-1/TRBV3-2; len: 16; d_gene: TRBD2; abundance: -; CDR3aa: CASSRPPGLGEDTQYF; CDR3nt: TGTGCCAGCAGCCGGCCACCGGGACTAGGAGAAGATACGCAGTATTTT
j_gene: TRBJ2-7; v_gene: TRBV7-9; len: 14; d_gene: -; abundance: -; CDR3aa: CASTSREVPYEQYF; CDR3nt: TGTGCCAGCACCTCTAGGGAGGTTCCCTACGAGCAGTACTTC
j_gene: TRBJ1-5; v_gene: TRBV12-5; len: 13; d_gene: -; abundance: once; CDR3aa: CASGPDDIQPQHF; CDR3nt: TGTGCTAGTGGTCCGGATGACATCCAGCCCCAGCATTTT
j_gene: TRBJ1-4; v_gene: TRBV5-1; len: 13; d_gene: -; abundance: -; CDR3aa: CASSFELNEKLFF; CDR3nt: TGCGCCAGCAGCTTCGAGCTAAATGAAAAACTGTTTTTT
j_gene: TRBJ2-1; v_gene: TRBV2; len: 17; d_gene: TRBD2; abundance: once; CDR3aa: CARNRLAGPFSYNEQFF; CDR3nt: TGTGCCAGAAATCGGCTAGCGGGGCCTTTCTCCTACAATGAGCAGTTCTTC
j_gene: TRBJ1-5; v_gene: TRBV6-2/TRBV6-3; len: 16; d_gene: TRBD1; abundance: -; CDR3aa: CASSSRDRGRDQPQHF; CDR3nt: TGTGCCAGCAGTTCCCGGGACAGGGGACGGGATCAGCCCCAGCATTTT
j_gene: TRBJ2-1; v_gene: TRBV6-5; len: 14; d_gene: TRBD1; abundance: -; CDR3aa: CASSSDRGYNEQFF; CDR3nt: TGTGCCAGCAGTTCGGACAGGGGCTACAATGAGCAGTTCTTC
j_gene: TRBJ1-3; v_gene: TRBV14; len: 14; d_gene: -; abundance: once; CDR3aa: CASSLGTSGNTIYF; CDR3nt: TGTGCCAGCAGCCTTGGGACTTCTGGAAACACCATATATTTT
j_gene: TRBJ2-3; v_gene: TRBV29-1; len: 17; d_gene: TRBD2; abundance: -; CDR3aa: CSVDRGRAGAGTDTQYF; CDR3nt: TGCAGCGTTGATAGGGGTCGAGCGGGGGCCGGCACAGATACGCAGTATTTT
j_gene: TRBJ2-1; v_gene: TRBV12-3/TRBV12-4; len: 13; d_gene: TRBD1; abundance: -; CDR3aa: CASGQGSYNEQFF; CDR3nt: TGTGCCAGCGGACAGGGATCCTACAATGAGCAGTTCTTC
j_gene: TRBJ1-2; v_gene: TRBV19; len: 15; d_gene: TRBD1; abundance: -; CDR3aa: CASTRQGRLNYGYTF; CDR3nt: TGTGCCAGTACTAGACAGGGGAGGCTTAACTATGGCTACACCTTC
j_gene: TRBJ2-7; v_gene: TRBV18; len: 15; d_gene: TRBD1; abundance: -; CDR3aa: CASSPPGTGKGMPYF; CDR3nt: TGTGCCAGCTCACCACCTGGGACAGGGAAGGGTATGCCGTACTTC
j_gene: TRBJ2-1; v_gene: TRBV27; len: 14; d_gene: TRBD1; abundance: -; CDR3aa: CASSQQGIYNEQFF; CDR3nt: TGTGCCAGCAGTCAACAGGGGATCTACAATGAGCAGTTCTTC
j_gene: TRBJ1-1; v_gene: TRBV13; len: 16; d_gene: TRBD1; abundance: -; CDR3aa: CASSPRQRQGITEAFF; CDR3nt: TGTGCCAGCAGCCCCCGTCAAAGACAGGGTATCACTGAAGCTTTCTTT
j_gene: TRBJ1-1; v_gene: TRBV19; len: 13; d_gene: -; abundance: -; CDR3aa: CASRRRENTEAFF; CDR3nt: TGTGCCAGTAGGAGAAGAGAGAACACTGAAGCTTTCTTT
j_gene: TRBJ2-3; v_gene: TRBV6-6; len: 11; d_gene: -; abundance: -; CDR3aa: CATSTRDTQYF; CDR3nt: TGTGCCACCTCTACCCGGGATACGCAGTATTTT
j_gene: TRBJ2-5; v_gene: TRBV10-3; len: 13; d_gene: -; abundance: -; CDR3aa: CAIRETDEETQYF; CDR3nt: TGTGCCATCAGGGAGACTGATGAAGAGACCCAGTACTTC
j_gene: TRBJ2-5; v_gene: TRBV30; len: 13; d_gene: -; abundance: -; CDR3aa: CAWARGFGETQYF; CDR3nt: TGTGCCTGGGCCAGGGGCTTTGGAGAGACCCAGTACTTC
j_gene: TRBJ1-4; v_gene: TRBV27; len: 14; d_gene: -; abundance: few; CDR3aa: CASSLWGGGEKLFF; CDR3nt: TGTGCCAGCAGTTTATGGGGAGGTGGTGAAAAACTGTTTTTT
j_gene: TRBJ2-7; v_gene: TRBV6-5; len: 14; d_gene: TRBD1; abundance: once; CDR3aa: CASSYGQGAGEQYF; CDR3nt: TGTGCCAGCAGTTACGGACAGGGGGCGGGTGAGCAGTACTTC
j_gene: TRBJ2-1; v_gene: TRBV5-8; len: 11; d_gene: -; abundance: -; CDR3aa: CASSLYWEQFF; CDR3nt: TGTGCCAGTAGCTTGTACTGGGAGCAGTTCTTC
j_gene: TRBJ2-7; v_gene: TRBV27; len: 15; d_gene: -; abundance: -; CDR3aa: CASSLTQQASYEQYF; CDR3nt: TGTGCCAGCAGTTTAACACAGCAAGCCTCCTACGAGCAGTACTTC
j_gene: TRBJ1-2; v_gene: TRBV19; len: 15; d_gene: TRBD1; abundance: -; CDR3aa: CASSRTGLPNYGYTF; CDR3nt: TGTGCCAGTAGTAGGACAGGCCTGCCTAACTATGGCTACACCTTC
j_gene: TRBJ2-7; v_gene: TRBV18; len: 15; d_gene: -; abundance: few; CDR3aa: CASSPPAADPSEQYF; CDR3nt: TGTGCCAGCTCACCGCCGGCGGCTGACCCCTCTGAGCAGTACTTC
j_gene: TRBJ2-2; v_gene: TRBV13; len: 15; d_gene: -; abundance: -; CDR3aa: CASSLGDRGAGELFF; CDR3nt: TGTGCCAGCAGCTTAGGCGACCGAGGAGCCGGGGAGCTGTTTTTT
j_gene: TRBJ2-7; v_gene: TRBV5-1; len: 15; d_gene: -; abundance: -; CDR3aa: CASSSGDPSSYEQYF; CDR3nt: TGCGCCAGCAGCTCAGGGGATCCCAGCTCCTACGAGCAGTACTTC
j_gene: TRBJ1-2; v_gene: TRBV11-3; len: 16; d_gene: -; abundance: few; CDR3aa: CASSFNYGDLDYGYTF; CDR3nt: TGTGCCAGCAGCTTCAATTACGGTGACCTAGACTATGGCTACACCTTC
j_gene: TRBJ1-1; v_gene: TRBV3-1/TRBV3-2; len: 14; d_gene: -; abundance: -; CDR3aa: CASSEIRTNTEAFF; CDR3nt: TGTGCCAGCAGCGAAATACGGACAAACACTGAAGCTTTCTTT